These T cell receptor beta chains were read from a single sample in a study of spatial heterogeneity in lung cancer. TCRdb processed the 5' RACE reads anew with MiXCR; each CDR3 protein has one entry. The data hold about 10,000 distinct CDR3 sequences, with 10% to 15% observed a single time. The source was lung tumor tissue, collected at surgery. Every receptor here comes from a female donor with early-stage non-small cell lung cancer. The conserved cysteine and the conserved F or W are not part of the CDR3 here. A D gene is named only where the DNA matches it firmly.

j_call v_call cdr3_length d_call cdr3_aa
TRBJ1-2 TRBV11-2 11 TRBD1 ASSPGQDHGYT
TRBJ1-2 TRBV20-1 11 NA SAAVGNNYGYT
TRBJ2-3 TRBV10-3 13 TRBD2 AISESSGGTDTQY
TRBJ2-6 TRBV5-1 14 NA ASSLRTGSGANVLT
TRBJ2-5 TRBV4-2 10 NA ASSNEGGTQY
TRBJ2-7 TRBV10-1 10 NA ASSDLRGEQY
TRBJ1-4 TRBV20-1 13 TRBD1 SARPGQGAQGKLF
TRBJ1-6 TRBV6-5 12 TRBD1 ASSPGTGSSPLH
TRBJ2-1 TRBV3-1 12 TRBD2 ASSPVAGHNEQF
TRBJ2-5 TRBV5-1 12 TRBD2 ASSLEAGRETRY